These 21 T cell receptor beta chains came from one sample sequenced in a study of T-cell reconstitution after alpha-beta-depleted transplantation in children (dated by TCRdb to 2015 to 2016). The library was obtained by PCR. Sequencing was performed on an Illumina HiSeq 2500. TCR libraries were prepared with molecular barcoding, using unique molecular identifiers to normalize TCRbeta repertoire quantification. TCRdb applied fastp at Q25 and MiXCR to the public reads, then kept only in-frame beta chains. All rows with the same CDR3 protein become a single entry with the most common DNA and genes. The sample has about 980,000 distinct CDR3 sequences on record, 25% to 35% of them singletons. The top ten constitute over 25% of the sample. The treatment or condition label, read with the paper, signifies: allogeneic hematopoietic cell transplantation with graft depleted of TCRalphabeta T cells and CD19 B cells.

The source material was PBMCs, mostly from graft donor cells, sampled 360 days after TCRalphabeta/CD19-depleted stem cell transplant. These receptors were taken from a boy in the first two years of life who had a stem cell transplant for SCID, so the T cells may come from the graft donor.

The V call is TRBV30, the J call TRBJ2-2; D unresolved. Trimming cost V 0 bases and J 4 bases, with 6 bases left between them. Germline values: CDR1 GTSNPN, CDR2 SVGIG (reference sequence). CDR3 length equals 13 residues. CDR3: CAWSVDGTGELFF. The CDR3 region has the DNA TGTGCCTGGAGTGTAGATGGCACCGGGGAGCTGTTTTTT.

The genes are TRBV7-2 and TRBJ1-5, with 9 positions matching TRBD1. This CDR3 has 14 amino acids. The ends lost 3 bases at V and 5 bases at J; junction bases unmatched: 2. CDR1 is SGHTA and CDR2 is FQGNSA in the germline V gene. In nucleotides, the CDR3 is TGTGCCAGCAGCTTTAGGACAGGGGATCAGCCCCAGCATTTT. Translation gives CASSFRTGDQPQHF. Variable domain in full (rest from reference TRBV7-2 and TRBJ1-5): GAGVSQSPSNKVTEKGKDVELRCDPISGHTALYWYRQSLGQGLEFLIYFQGNSAPDKSGLPSDRFSAERTGGSVSTLTIQRTQQEDSAVYLCASSFRTGDQPQHFGDGTRLSIL.

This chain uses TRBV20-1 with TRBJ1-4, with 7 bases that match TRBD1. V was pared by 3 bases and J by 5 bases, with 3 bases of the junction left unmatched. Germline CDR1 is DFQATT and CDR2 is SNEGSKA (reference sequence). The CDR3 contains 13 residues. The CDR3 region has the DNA TGCAGTGCTAGTCTGGGACAGAATGAAAAACTGTTTTTT. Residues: CSASLGQNEKLFF.

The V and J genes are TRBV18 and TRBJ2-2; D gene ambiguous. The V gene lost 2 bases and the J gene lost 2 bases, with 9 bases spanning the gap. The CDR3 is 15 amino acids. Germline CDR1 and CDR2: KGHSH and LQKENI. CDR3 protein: CASSPLDGNTGELFF. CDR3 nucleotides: TGTGCCAGCTCACCATTGGACGGAAACACCGGGGAGCTGTTTTTT.

CDR3 bases: TGTGCCAGCAGTTTGGGCAGGGTGGGAAACACCATATATTTT. Its protein product is CASSLGRVGNTIYF. The gene calls are TRBV28 and TRBJ1-3; D might be TRBD1 (5 bases). Per germline, CDR1 MDHEN and CDR2 SYDVKM. There are 14 residues in the CDR3. V was shortened by 3 bases and J by 4 bases, with 10 bases between the two germline ends.

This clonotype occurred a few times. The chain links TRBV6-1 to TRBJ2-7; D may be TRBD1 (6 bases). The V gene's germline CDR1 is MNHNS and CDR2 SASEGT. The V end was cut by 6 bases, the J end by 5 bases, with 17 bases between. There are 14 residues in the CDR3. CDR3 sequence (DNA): TGTGCCAGCAGGAGGGACAAGGGGATACACGAGCAGTACTTC. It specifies CASRRDKGIHEQYF.

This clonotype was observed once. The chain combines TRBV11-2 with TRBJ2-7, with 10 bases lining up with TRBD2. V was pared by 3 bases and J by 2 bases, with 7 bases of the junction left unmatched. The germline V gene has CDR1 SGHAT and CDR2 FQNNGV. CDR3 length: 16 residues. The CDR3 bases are TGTGCCAGCAGCTTCCCTAGCGGGGGCTTTCCCTACGAGCAGTACTTC. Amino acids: CASSFPSGGFPYEQYF.

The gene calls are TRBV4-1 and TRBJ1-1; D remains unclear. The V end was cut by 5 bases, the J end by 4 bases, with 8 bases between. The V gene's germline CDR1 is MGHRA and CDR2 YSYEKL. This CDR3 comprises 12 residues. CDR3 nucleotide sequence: TGCGCCAGCAGCACCGAAGGCACTGAAGCTTTCTTT. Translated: CASSTEGTEAFF.

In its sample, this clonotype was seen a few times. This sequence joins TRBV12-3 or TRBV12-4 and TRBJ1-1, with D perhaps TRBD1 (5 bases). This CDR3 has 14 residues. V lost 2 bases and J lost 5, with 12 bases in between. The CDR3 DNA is TGTGCCAGCAGTTTATCGGGGGTAGGGACTGAAGCTTTCTTT. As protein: CASSLSGVGTEAFF.

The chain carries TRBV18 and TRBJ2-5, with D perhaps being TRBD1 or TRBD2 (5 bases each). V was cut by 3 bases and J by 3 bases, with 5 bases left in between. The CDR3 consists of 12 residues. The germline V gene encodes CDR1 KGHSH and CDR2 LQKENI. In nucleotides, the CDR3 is TGTGCCAGCTCACCGGGGGAAGAGACCCAGTACTTC. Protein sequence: CASSPGEETQYF.

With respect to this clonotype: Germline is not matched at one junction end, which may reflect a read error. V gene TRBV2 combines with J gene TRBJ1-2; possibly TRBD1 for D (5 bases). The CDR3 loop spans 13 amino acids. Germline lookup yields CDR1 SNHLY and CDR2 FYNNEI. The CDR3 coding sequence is TGTGCCAGCATTAGAGGGTGGGACTATGGCCACACCTTC. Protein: CASIRGWDYGHTF.

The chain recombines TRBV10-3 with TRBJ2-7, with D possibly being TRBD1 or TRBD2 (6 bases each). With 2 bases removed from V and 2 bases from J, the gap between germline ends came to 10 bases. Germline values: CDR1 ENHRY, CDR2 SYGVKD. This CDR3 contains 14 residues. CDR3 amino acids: CAISEGGGPYEQYF. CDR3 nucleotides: TGTGCCATCAGTGAGGGTGGGGGGCCCTACGAGCAGTACTTC.

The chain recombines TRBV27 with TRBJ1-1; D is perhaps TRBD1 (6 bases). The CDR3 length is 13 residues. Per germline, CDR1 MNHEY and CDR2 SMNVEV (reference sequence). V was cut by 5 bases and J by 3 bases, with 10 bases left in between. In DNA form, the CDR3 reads TGTGCCAGCAGTCAGGGGATTCACACTGAAGCTTTCTTT. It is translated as CASSQGIHTEAFF.

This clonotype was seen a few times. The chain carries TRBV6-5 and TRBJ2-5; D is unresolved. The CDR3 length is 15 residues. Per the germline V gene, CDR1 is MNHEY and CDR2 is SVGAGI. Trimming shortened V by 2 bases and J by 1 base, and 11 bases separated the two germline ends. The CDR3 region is CASSYTQFAQETQYF. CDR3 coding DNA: TGTGCCAGCAGTTACACCCAGTTCGCCCAAGAGACCCAGTACTTC.

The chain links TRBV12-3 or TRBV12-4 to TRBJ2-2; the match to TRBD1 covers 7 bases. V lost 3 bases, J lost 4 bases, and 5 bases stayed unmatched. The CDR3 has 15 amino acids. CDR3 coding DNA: TGTGCCAGCAGTTTGGGGGACAGTTTCACCGGGGAGCTGTTTTTT. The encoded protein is CASSLGDSFTGELFF.

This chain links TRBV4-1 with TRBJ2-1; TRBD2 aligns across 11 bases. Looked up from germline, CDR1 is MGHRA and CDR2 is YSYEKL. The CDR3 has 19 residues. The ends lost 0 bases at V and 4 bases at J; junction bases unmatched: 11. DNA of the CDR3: TGCGCCAGCAGCCAAGATTTCGTAAGGGCTAGCGGGGGGTACAATGAGCAGTTCTTC. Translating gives CASSQDFVRASGGYNEQFF.

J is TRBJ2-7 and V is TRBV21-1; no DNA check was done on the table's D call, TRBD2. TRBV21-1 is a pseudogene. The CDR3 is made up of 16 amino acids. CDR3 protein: CASSPGAASGPYEQYF. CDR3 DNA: TGTGCCAGCAGCCCTGGGGCGGCTAGCGGACCCTACGAGCAGTACTTC.

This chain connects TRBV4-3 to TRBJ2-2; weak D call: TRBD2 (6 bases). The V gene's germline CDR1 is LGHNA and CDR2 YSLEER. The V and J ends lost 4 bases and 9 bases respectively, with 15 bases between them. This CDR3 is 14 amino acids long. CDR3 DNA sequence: TGCGCCAGCAGCCCCGGGCGGGGATTTCGGGAGCTGTTTTTT. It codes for CASSPGRGFRELFF.

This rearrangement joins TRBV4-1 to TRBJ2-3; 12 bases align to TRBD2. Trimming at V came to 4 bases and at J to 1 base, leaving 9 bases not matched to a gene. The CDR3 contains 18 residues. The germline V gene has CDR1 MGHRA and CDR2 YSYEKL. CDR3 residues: CASSPVGLAGRGTDTQYF. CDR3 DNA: TGCGCCAGCAGCCCTGTAGGACTAGCGGGGCGAGGCACAGATACGCAGTATTTT.

The CDR3 is CAINRGQLYEQYF. The CDR3 region has the DNA TGTGCCATCAATCGGGGACAGCTCTACGAGCAGTACTTC. The V gene is TRBV10-3, the J gene TRBJ2-7; 7 positions agree with TRBD1. CDR1 and CDR2 (germline): ENHRY, SYGVKD. The CDR3 is 13 amino acids. The V gene end was trimmed by 7 bases and the J gene end by 3 bases; junction bases not matched to a gene: 6.

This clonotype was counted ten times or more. Here the CDR3 reads CAIRTSLADEQFF. The CDR3 nucleotides read TGTGCCATCAGGACTAGTTTAGCCGATGAGCAGTTCTTC. This chain connects TRBV10-3 to TRBJ2-1; a weak D match, TRBD2 (6 bases). Trimming removed 6 bases at V and 8 bases at J, with 14 bases between. The CDR3 covers 13 residues. Germline-derived CDR1 and CDR2 are ENHRY and SYGVKD.